The clone carrying this TCR beta chain was observed a few times. The CDR3 is 13 residues long. V lost 7 bases, J lost 7 bases, and 17 bases lay in between. Germline CDR1 SQVTM, CDR2 ANQGSEA. Per the original data handling: It was from reference gene primer amplification that nucleated cell counts were estimated. Profiling relied on immunoSEQ multiplex PCR, and the TCRdb table lists in-frame clones only, not all of them. Clonal size and the V and J genes are those of that table, whereas D and trimming came from the DNA. The table includes 50,000 to 70,000 clones, 75% to 95% detected once. The sample originates from a study of blood T cell repertoires in COVID-19. Background on the study: Whether acute or convalescent, the COVID-19 samples came from the United States, Italy and Spain.

What was sequenced was peripheral blood. The J gene is TRBJ1-5, the V gene TRBV29-1; tentative D call: TRBD1 (5 bases). This TCR was sampled from a woman aged 80 or older with active COVID-19. CDR3 DNA: TGCAGCGCCTCCCTGGGCGGGGACCAGCCCCAGCATTTT. It is translated as CSASLGGDQPQHF.